This T cell receptor beta chain was captured in a study of CD8+ T cells in alopecia areata. Study information: It was oral tofacitinib, at 5 to 10 mg twice daily, that treated patients received. Findings and limits, study-wide: Patients shared TCRs less clearly than mice did, possibly for HLA-related reasons. Compared with normal scalp, lesional scalp had higher clonality and more expanded CD8+ clones. Many of the expanded lesional clones endured in scalp and blood while on tofacitinib.

Stated treatment: oral pan-JAK inhibitor, 5-10 mg twice daily. As to this clone: What it binds is not known.

The sequencing template was cDNA reverse transcribed from extracted RNA. Data came from immunoSEQ multiplex PCR; TCRdb stores just in-frame clones and leaves some out. Of about 140,000 clones listed, more than 85% are singletons. Germline CDR1 MNHEY, CDR2 SMNVEV (reference sequence). This CDR3 is built from 14 residues. The trim removed 5 bases at V and 3 bases at J, leaving 6 bases unmatched. The clonotype comes from a human donor with alopecia areata. The specimen comprised CD8+ T cells sorted from blood, sampled at week 4, from a patient treated with tofacitinib. The V and J genes are TRBV27 and TRBJ2-5; TRBD2 aligns across 7 bases. CDR3 DNA sequence: TGTGCCAGCAGTCCCATTGGGGGGGAAGAGACCCAGTACTTC. Translation: CASSPIGGEETQYF.